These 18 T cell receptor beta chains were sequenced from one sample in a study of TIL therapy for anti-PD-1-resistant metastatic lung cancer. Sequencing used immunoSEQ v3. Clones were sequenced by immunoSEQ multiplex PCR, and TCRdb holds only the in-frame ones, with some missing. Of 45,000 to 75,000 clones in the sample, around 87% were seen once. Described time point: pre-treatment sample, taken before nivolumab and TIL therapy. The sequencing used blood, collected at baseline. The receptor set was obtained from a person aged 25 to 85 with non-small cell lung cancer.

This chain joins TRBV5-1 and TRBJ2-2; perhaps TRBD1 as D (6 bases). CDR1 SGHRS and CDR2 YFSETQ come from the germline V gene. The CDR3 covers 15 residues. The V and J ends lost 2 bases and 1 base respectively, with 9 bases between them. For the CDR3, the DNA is TGCGCCAGCAGCTTACAGGGTAGGAACACCGGGGAGCTGTTTTTT. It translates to CASSLQGRNTGELFF.

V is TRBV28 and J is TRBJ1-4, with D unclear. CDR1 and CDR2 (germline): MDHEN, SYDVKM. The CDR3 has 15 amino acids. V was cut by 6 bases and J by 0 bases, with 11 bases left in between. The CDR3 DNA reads TGTGCCAGCAGCCCGACGGTTGCAACTAATGAAAAACTGTTTTTT. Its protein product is CASSPTVATNEKLFF.

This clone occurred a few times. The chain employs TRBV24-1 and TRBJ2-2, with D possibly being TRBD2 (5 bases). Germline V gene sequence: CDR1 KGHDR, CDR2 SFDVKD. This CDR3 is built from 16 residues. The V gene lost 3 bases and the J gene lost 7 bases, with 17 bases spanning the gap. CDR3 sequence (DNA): TGTGCCACCAGTGATCTCGCCCTCGGGAACGACGGGGAGCTGTTTTTT. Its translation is CATSDLALGNDGELFF.

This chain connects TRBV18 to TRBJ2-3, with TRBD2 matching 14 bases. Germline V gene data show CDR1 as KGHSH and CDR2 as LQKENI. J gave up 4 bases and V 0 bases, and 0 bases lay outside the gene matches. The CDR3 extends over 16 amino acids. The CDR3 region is CASSPPGLAGADTQYF. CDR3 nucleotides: TGTGCCAGCTCACCACCGGGACTAGCGGGGGCAGATACGCAGTATTTT.

CDR3 sequence (DNA): TGTGCCAGCAGTCCTCCCGGGGCCAACGTCCTGACTTTC. Encoded protein: CASSPPGANVLTF. This rearrangement joins TRBV5-4 to TRBJ2-6, with no clear D. Germline V gene data show CDR1 as SGHNT and CDR2 as YYREEE (reference sequence). V lost 5 bases and J lost 4, with 7 bases in between. This CDR3 comprises 13 residues.

Written as DNA, the CDR3 is TGCGCCAGCAGCCAAGTTCCCAGGGACGGTTCACCCCTCCACTTT. Amino acids: CASSQVPRDGSPLHF. This rearrangement joins TRBV4-1 to TRBJ1-6, with a tentative D call TRBD1 (5 bases). Germline CDR1 and CDR2: MGHRA and YSYEKL. V was cut by 1 base and J by 9 bases, with 13 bases left in between. The length of the CDR3 is 15 residues.

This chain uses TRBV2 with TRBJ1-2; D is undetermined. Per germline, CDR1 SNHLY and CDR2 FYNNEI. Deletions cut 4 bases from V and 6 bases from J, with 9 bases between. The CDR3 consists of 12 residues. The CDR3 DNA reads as TGTGCCAGCAGTGTTAGTCTCGATGGCTACACCTTC. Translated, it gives CASSVSLDGYTF.

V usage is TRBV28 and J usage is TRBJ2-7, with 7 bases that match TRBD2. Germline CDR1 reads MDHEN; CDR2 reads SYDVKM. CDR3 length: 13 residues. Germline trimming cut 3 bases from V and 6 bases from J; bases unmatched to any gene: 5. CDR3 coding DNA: TGTGCCAGCAGTTTTGCAGGGAGGGGCGAGCAGTACTTC. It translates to CASSFAGRGEQYF.

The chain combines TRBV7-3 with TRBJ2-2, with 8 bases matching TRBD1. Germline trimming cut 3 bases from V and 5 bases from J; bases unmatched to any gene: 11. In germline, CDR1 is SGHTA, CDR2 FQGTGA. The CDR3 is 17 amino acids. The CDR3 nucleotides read TGTGCCAGCAGCTTGACAGGGGCCGGCGACCAAACCGGGGAGCTGTTTTTT. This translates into CASSLTGAGDQTGELFF.

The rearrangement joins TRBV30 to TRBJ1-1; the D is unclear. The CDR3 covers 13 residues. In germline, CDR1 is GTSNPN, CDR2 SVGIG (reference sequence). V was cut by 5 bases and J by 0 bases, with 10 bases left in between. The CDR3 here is CAWGEGMNTEAFF. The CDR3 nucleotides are TGTGCCTGGGGTGAAGGTATGAACACTGAAGCTTTCTTT.

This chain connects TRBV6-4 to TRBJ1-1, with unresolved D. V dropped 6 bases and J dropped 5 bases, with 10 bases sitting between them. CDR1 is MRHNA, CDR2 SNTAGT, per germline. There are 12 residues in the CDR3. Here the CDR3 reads CASRLLFTEAFF. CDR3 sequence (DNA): TGTGCCAGCAGGCTCCTGTTTACTGAAGCTTTCTTT.

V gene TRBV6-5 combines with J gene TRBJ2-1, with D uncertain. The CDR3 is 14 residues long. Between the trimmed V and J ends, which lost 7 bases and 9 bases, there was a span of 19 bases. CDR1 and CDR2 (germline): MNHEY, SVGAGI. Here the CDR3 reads CASTDPGPPTEQFF. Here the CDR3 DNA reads TGTGCCAGCACGGATCCCGGACCCCCTACTGAGCAGTTCTTC.

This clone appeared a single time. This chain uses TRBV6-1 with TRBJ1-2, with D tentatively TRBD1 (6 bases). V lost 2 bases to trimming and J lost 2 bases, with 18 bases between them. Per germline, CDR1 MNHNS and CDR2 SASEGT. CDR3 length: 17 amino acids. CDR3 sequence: CASSEWFRDIRNYGYTF. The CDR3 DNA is TGTGCCAGCAGTGAATGGTTTAGGGACATCCGAAACTATGGCTACACCTTC.

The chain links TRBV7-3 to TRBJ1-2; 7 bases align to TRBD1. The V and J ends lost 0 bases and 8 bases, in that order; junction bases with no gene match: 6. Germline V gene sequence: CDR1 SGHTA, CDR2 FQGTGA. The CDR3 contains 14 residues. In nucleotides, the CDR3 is TGTGCCAGCAGCTTAACAGGGGGCAACATCGGCTACACCTTC. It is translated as CASSLTGGNIGYTF.

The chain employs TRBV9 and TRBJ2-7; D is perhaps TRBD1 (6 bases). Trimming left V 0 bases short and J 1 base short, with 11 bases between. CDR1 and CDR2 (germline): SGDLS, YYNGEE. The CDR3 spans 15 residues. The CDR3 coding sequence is TGTGCCAGCAGCGTAGTCCCGGACAGTTCCTACGAGCAGTACTTC. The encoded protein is CASSVVPDSSYEQYF.

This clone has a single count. This chain's CDR3 is CASSFEGSLLNLYEQYF. The CDR3 DNA reads TGTGCCAGCAGTTTCGAAGGGAGTCTCTTAAACCTCTACGAGCAGTACTTC. The genes are TRBV28 and TRBJ2-7; a weak D match, TRBD2 (5 bases). Germline values: CDR1 MDHEN, CDR2 SYDVKM. V lost 3 bases and J 3 bases, leaving 21 bases between the germline ends. CDR3 length: 17 residues.

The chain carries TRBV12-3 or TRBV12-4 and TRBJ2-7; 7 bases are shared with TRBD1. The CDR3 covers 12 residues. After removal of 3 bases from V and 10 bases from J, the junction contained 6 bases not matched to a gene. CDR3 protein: CASSFGQVQQYF. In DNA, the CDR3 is TGTGCCAGCAGTTTCGGACAGGTCCAACAGTACTTC.

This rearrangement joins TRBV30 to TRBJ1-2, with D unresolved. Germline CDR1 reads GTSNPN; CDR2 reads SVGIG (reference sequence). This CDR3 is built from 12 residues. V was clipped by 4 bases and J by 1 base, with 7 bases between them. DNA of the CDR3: TGTGCCTGGATGACGGATAACTATGGCTACACCTTC. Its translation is CAWMTDNYGYTF.